The text below deals with one TCR beta chain. The data are from a study of blood T cell repertoires in COVID-19. Study summary: Sample material is recorded as cDNA or gDNA derived from T cells, B-cell-depleted T cells, or PBMCs.

Generated by immunoSEQ multiplex PCR, the TCRdb table keeps only in-frame clones and is missing some. This table holds 300,000 to 450,000 clones, more than 70% found once. Participant-given clinical history determined each cohort assignment. Cohort 3 donors counted as recovered after two negative PCRs, clearance, or resolved symptoms. CDR3 length: 14 amino acids. Germline CDR1 reads LNHDA; CDR2 reads SQIVND (reference sequence). Trimming removed 3 bases at V and 6 bases at J, with 12 bases between. The source of this sequence is a woman between 18 and 29 years old who had recovered from COVID-19. The rearrangement links TRBV19 to TRBJ1-5; possibly TRBD1 for D (6 bases). The specimen was PBMCs or T cells enriched from blood (not recorded which). The CDR3 is CASSIPGVGQPQHF. DNA of the CDR3: TGTGCCAGTAGTATCCCAGGGGTGGGTCAGCCCCAGCATTTT.